Below are 20 T cell receptor beta chains sequenced from a single sample in a study of shared clonotypes between healthy human individuals. Generated by immunoSEQ multiplex PCR, the TCRdb table keeps only in-frame clones and is missing some. The sample contains approximately 1,500,000 clones, approximately 98% of which appear only once. Sequencing used naive CD4+ T cells sorted from blood. Subset specified: CD45RA+ positively selected. All receptors derive from a man aged 25 to 40 in good health.

On this clone: Other nucleotide sequences in the sample specify the same CDR3. The J gene is TRBJ2-7, the V gene TRBV10-1; D not certain. This CDR3 spans 13 amino acids. Germline V gives CDR1 WNHNN, CDR2 SYGVQD (reference sequence). V shed 3 bases and J shed 1 base, with 7 bases lying between them. CDR3 nucleotides: TGCGCCAGCAGTGAATCCGGGTCCTACGAGCAGTACTTC. Its translation is CASSESGSYEQYF.

Only one count was recorded for this clone. V gene TRBV2 combines with J gene TRBJ2-3, with 9 bases fitting TRBD1. The CDR3 is made up of 15 amino acids. The V segment lost 5 bases and the J segment 0 bases; nucleotides outside the gene matches: 3. The V gene's germline CDR1 is SNHLY and CDR2 FYNNEI. CDR3 DNA sequence: TGTGCCAGCAGTCGGGACAGGGTTAGCACAGATACGCAGTATTTT. Translated, it gives CASSRDRVSTDTQYF.

The CDR3 region has the DNA TGTGCCAGCACTAAGGAGAACACTGAAGCTTTCTTT. Translation: CASTKENTEAFF. The chain uses TRBV11-3 and TRBJ1-1, with D hard to call. Germline V gene sequence: CDR1 SGHNT, CDR2 YENEEA. The CDR3 runs 12 residues. The V end was cut by 7 bases, the J end by 1 base, with 7 bases between.

The V gene is TRBV6-4, the J gene TRBJ2-4; D possibly uses TRBD1 or TRBD2 (6 bases each). Germline values: CDR1 MRHNA, CDR2 SNTAGT. CDR3 length equals 17 residues. V was clipped by 0 bases and J by 2 bases, with 14 bases between them. The CDR3 region has the DNA TGTGCCAGCAGTGACTCAAGGGAAGGGGGGTCCAAAAACATTCAGTACTTC. Its translation is CASSDSREGGSKNIQYF.

This chain uses TRBV11-2 with TRBJ2-7; the match to TRBD1 covers 9 bases. Looked up from germline, CDR1 is SGHAT and CDR2 is FQNNGV. The trim removed 6 bases at V and 6 bases at J, leaving 12 bases unmatched. The CDR3 spans 15 residues. Here the CDR3 DNA reads TGTGCCAGCAGGCGTACCGGGACAGGGCCTTTCGAGCAGTACTTC. Translation gives CASRRTGTGPFEQYF.

This clone has a single count. The V and J genes are TRBV7-9 and TRBJ2-1; TRBD1 aligns across 7 bases. The trim removed 4 bases at V and 10 bases at J, leaving 10 bases unmatched. This CDR3 comprises 14 residues. Germline lookup yields CDR1 SEHNR and CDR2 FQNEAQ (reference sequence). In DNA, the CDR3 is TGTGCCAGCAGCTCCAAAAGAGACAGGGCCGAGCAGTTCTTC. Amino acid sequence: CASSSKRDRAEQFF.

Points on this clone: The sample holds other DNA sequences that translate to the same CDR3. CDR3 coding DNA: TGTGCCAGCTCACCCACTAGCGGGAGCTACAATGAGCAGTTCTTC. Its protein product is CASSPTSGSYNEQFF. The chain couples TRBV18 to TRBJ2-1, with 11 bases matching TRBD2. The trim removed 3 bases at V and 3 bases at J, leaving 1 base unmatched. The germline V gene encodes CDR1 KGHSH and CDR2 LQKENI. CDR3 length: 15 residues.

The rearrangement links TRBV7-2 to TRBJ1-4; D possibly corresponds to TRBD1 (5 bases). The CDR3 is 15 residues long. The V end lost 2 bases, the J end lost 8 bases, and 15 bases lay between the germline ends. The germline V gene has CDR1 SGHTA and CDR2 FQGNSA. CDR3 sequence (DNA): TGTGCCAGCAGCTTAAGCGGACCCGGGGGGGAAAAACTGTTTTTT. This encodes CASSLSGPGGEKLFF.

V gene TRBV10-2 combines with J gene TRBJ1-2; 8 nucleotides line up with TRBD1. Germline V gene lookup returns CDR1 WSHSY and CDR2 SAAADI. J lost 8 bases, V lost 0 bases, and 5 bases had no gene match. The CDR3 consists of 14 residues. The CDR3 here is CASSESPTGDGYTF. CDR3 bases: TGCGCCAGCAGTGAGTCGCCGACAGGGGACGGCTACACCTTC.

The chain carries TRBV11-2 and TRBJ2-1; 7 nucleotides line up with TRBD2. The CDR3 is 15 amino acids. The trim removed 7 bases at V and 2 bases at J, leaving 8 bases unmatched. The germline V gene encodes CDR1 SGHAT and CDR2 FQNNGV. The CDR3: CASNPGGRAYNEQFF. The CDR3 region has the DNA TGTGCCAGCAACCCGGGCGGGAGAGCCTACAATGAGCAGTTCTTC.

This chain connects TRBV18 to TRBJ1-2; the D is unclear. Trimming took off 4 bases at V and 0 bases at J, with 18 bases between the two ends. CDR3 length equals 17 residues. Germline CDR1 and CDR2: KGHSH and LQKENI. The CDR3 sequence: CASSRSGAFTTNYGYTF. DNA for the CDR3: TGTGCCAGCTCACGGTCTGGAGCCTTCACTACTAACTATGGCTACACCTTC.

This clone was detected only once. J is TRBJ2-7 and V is TRBV7-2; no reliable D call. Trimming took off 5 bases at V and 5 bases at J, with 13 bases between the two ends. This CDR3 is 13 amino acids long. The germline V gene encodes CDR1 SGHTA and CDR2 FQGNSA. The CDR3 here is CASSTRSSNEQYF. In DNA, the CDR3 is TGTGCCAGCAGCACTCGCAGTTCCAACGAGCAGTACTTC.

The CDR3 is CASSLILQDEQFF. The DNA for the CDR3 is TGTGCCAGCAGCTTAATACTCCAGGATGAGCAGTTCTTC. V gene TRBV7-8 combines with J gene TRBJ2-1; D not resolved. This CDR3 has 13 amino acids. V was pared by 2 bases and J by 8 bases, with 10 bases between. Germline V CDR1 and CDR2: SGHVS, FQNEAQ.

The chain is built from TRBV25-1 and TRBJ2-7, with 10 bases matching TRBD2. The CDR3 spans 14 residues. CDR1 is MGHDK, CDR2 SYGVNS, per germline. The J segment lost 3 bases and the V segment lost 3 bases, leaving 2 bases of the junction unmatched. The CDR3 region has the DNA TGTGCCAGCAGTGACGGACTAGCGGTCTACGAGCAGTACTTC. It is translated as CASSDGLAVYEQYF.

The chain combines TRBV19 with TRBJ2-3, with 11 positions matching TRBD2. Per the germline V gene, CDR1 is LNHDA and CDR2 is SQIVND (reference sequence). V shed 8 bases and J 3 bases; nucleotides not matched to a gene: 10. The CDR3 length is 16 residues. The CDR3: CASPPEASGGTDTQYF. CDR3 bases: TGTGCCAGTCCCCCAGAGGCTAGCGGGGGGACAGATACGCAGTATTTT.

A remark on this clone: This sample includes further DNA sequences coding for the same CDR3. The V call is TRBV2, the J call TRBJ2-2; TRBD1 agrees at 7 bases. Per the germline V gene, CDR1 is SNHLY and CDR2 is FYNNEI. The junction had 1 base not matched to a gene; V was cut back by 3 bases and J by 0 bases. This CDR3 comprises 15 residues. This CDR3 is CASSETGTNTGELFF. The DNA for the CDR3 is TGTGCCAGCAGTGAGACAGGGACGAACACCGGGGAGCTGTTTTTT. The full variable domain, its missing parts supplied by reference TRBV2 and TRBJ2-2, is EPEVTQTPSHQVTQMGQEVILRCVPISNHLYFYWYRQILGQKVEFLVSFYNNEISEKSEIFDDQFSVERPDGSNFTLKIRSTKLEDSAMYFCASSETGTNTGELFFGEGSRLTVL.

J is TRBJ2-6 and V is TRBV21-1; the table calls TRBD2, which could not be checked here. TRBV21-1 is reported as a pseudogene. CDR3 length equals 17 residues. The CDR3 region is CASMGLGRDSGANVLTF. CDR3 sequence (DNA): TGTGCCAGCATGGGACTGGGCCGAGACTCTGGGGCCAACGTCCTGACTTTC.

This clone appeared once. The chain is built from TRBV4-2 and TRBJ2-1, with a weak D call TRBD2 (5 bases). The CDR3 contains 19 residues. V was pared by 1 base and J by 2 bases, with 21 bases between. In germline, CDR1 is LGHNA, CDR2 YNFKEQ. CDR3 coding DNA: TGTGCCAGCAGCCAAGCCCTGCCCCCCGGGCCAGCGGCCTACAATGAGCAGTTCTTC. Translating gives CASSQALPPGPAAYNEQFF.

As concerns this clone: Different DNA sequences within this sample yield the same CDR3. The chain couples TRBV18 to TRBJ2-3; D gene ambiguous. The CDR3 contains 12 residues. Germline CDR1 KGHSH, CDR2 LQKENI. V was trimmed by 6 bases and J by 5 bases, leaving 9 bases between them. This CDR3 reads CASSPVEDTQYF. CDR3 bases: TGTGCCAGCTCCCCGGTCGAAGATACGCAGTATTTT.

The chain recombines TRBV7-9 with TRBJ2-7; no firm D call. Germline lookup yields CDR1 SEHNR and CDR2 FQNEAQ (reference sequence). Trimming pared 1 base from V and 6 bases from J, leaving 13 bases between. The CDR3 is 14 amino acids. CDR3 protein: CASSLDHQVLEQYF. The CDR3 DNA reads TGTGCCAGCAGCTTAGACCATCAAGTACTCGAGCAGTACTTC.